A single sample gave rise to the 11 T cell receptor beta chains below, sequenced in a study of molecular identifiers for immune sequencing clone quantification. TCRdb passed the PCR reads through MiXCR, listing each CDR3 protein once. This sample has about 640,000 distinct CDR3 sequences, with about 20% found just once. The sample was naive CD8+ T cells from blood, with Jurkat cell RNA spiked in. Subset described: FACS-sorted CD8+CD4-CCR7+CD45RA+ naive T cells. These receptor sequences come from a human donor in good health. Some libraries in this study had Jurkat cell RNA spiked in.

The J gene is TRBJ2-1, the V gene TRBV6-4; a possible D gene is TRBD1 (6 bases). This CDR3 contains 16 residues. Germline V gene lookup returns CDR1 MRHNA and CDR2 SNTAGT. The ends were cut back, 1 base at V and 5 bases at J, with 15 bases in the middle. The DNA for the CDR3 is TGTGCCAGCAGTGACTTCGTCCAGGGGCTCGACAATGAGCAGTTCTTC. Translation gives CASSDFVQGLDNEQFF.

This clonotype was observed at least ten times. The V gene is TRBV16, the J gene TRBJ2-1; perhaps TRBD2 as D (5 bases). CDR3 size: 11 residues. Germline CDR1 and CDR2: KGHSY and FQNENV. The germline V and J ends were trimmed by 4 bases and 7 bases, with 5 bases remaining between them. CDR3 protein: CASSRENEQFF. DNA for the CDR3: TGTGCCAGCAGCCGGGAGAATGAGCAGTTCTTC. Looking up the rest from reference TRBV16 and TRBJ2-1 gives the full variable domain: GEEVAQTPKHLVRGEGQKAKLYCAPIKGHSYVFWYQQVLKNEFKFLISFQNENVFDETGMPKERFSAKCLPNSPCSLEIQATKLEDSAVYFCASSRENEQFFGPGTRLTVL.

This chain connects TRBV11-2 to TRBJ2-1; D perhaps matches TRBD2 (6 bases). V lost 0 bases to trimming and J lost 3 bases, with 9 bases between them. Per germline, CDR1 SGHAT and CDR2 FQNNGV. This CDR3 contains 15 residues. The CDR3 sequence is CASSLEGGIYNEQFF. CDR3 DNA sequence: TGTGCCAGCAGCTTAGAGGGCGGGATCTACAATGAGCAGTTCTTC.

This clonotype turned up a few times. The CDR3, as DNA: TGTGCCAGCAGCTTGGTGAACGAAGAGACCCAGTACTTC. This gives the protein CASSLVNEETQYF. This chain connects TRBV5-6 to TRBJ2-5, with D unresolved. This CDR3 comprises 13 residues. V was cut by 0 bases and J by 3 bases, with 6 bases left in between. Germline assignment: CDR1 SGHDT and CDR2 YYEEEE. The full variable domain, its missing parts supplied by reference TRBV5-6 and TRBJ2-5, is DAGVTQSPTHLIKTRGQQVTLRCSPKSGHDTVSWYQQALGQGPQFIFQYYEEEERQRGNFPDRFSGHQFPNYSSELNVNALLLGDSALYLCASSLVNEETQYFGPGTRLLVL.

This clonotype came up many times. This sequence joins TRBV27 and TRBJ2-7, with D perhaps given as TRBD1 or TRBD2 (5 bases each). V gave up 0 bases and J gave up 3 bases, with 15 bases separating them. The CDR3 is 16 amino acids. The germline CDR1 and CDR2 sequences are MNHEY and SMNVEV (reference sequence). CDR3 in DNA: TGTGCCAGCAGTTTATCGATGGGACGCTTGCACTACGAGCAGTACTTC. Its protein is CASSLSMGRLHYEQYF.

About this clonotype itself: The junction differs from germline at one of its ends, possibly a read error. The chain links TRBV6-6 to TRBJ2-7; possibly TRBD1 for D (6 bases). The germline CDR1 and CDR2 sequences are MNHNY and SVGAGI (reference sequence). The CDR3 runs 13 residues. In nucleotides, the CDR3 is TGTGCCAACAGTCCCCCAGGGGCTTACGAGCAGTACTTC. Translating gives CANSPPGAYEQYF.

This clonotype occurred many times. This rearrangement joins TRBV6-2 or TRBV6-3 to TRBJ1-1; D not resolved. Trimming took off 0 bases at V and 7 bases at J, with 9 bases between the two ends. The CDR3 is made up of 13 amino acids. Per the germline V gene, CDR1 is MNHEY and CDR2 is SVGEGT. The CDR3 DNA follows: TGTGCCAGCAGTTACTCCTGGCAGGATGAAGCTTTCTTT. This gives the protein CASSYSWQDEAFF.

This chain connects TRBV27 to TRBJ2-7, with D possibly being TRBD2 (7 bases). TRBJ2-1 explains the end of the DNA better; the J call may be wrong. Germline values: CDR1 MNHEY, CDR2 SMNVEV (reference sequence). The length of the CDR3 is 11 residues. CDR3 in amino acids: CASSWGGGQFF. The DNA for the CDR3 is TGTGCCAGCAGCTGGGGGGGCGGGCAGTTCTTC.

This clonotype has only a few counts. The genes are TRBV4-3 and TRBJ2-7; 7 bases fit TRBD2. The length of the CDR3 is 17 residues. Per the germline V gene, CDR1 is LGHNA and CDR2 is YSLEER. The V gene end was trimmed by 1 base and the J gene end by 3 bases; junction bases not matched to a gene: 12. The CDR3, as DNA: TGCGCCAGCAGCCAAGGAGGGTCAGCGGGCGGGAGCTACGAGCAGTACTTC. Amino acids: CASSQGGSAGGSYEQYF.

Ten or more counts support this clonotype. This chain connects TRBV5-6 to TRBJ2-7, with D tentatively TRBD1 or TRBD2 (5 bases each). V was trimmed by 2 bases and J by 6 bases, leaving 9 bases between them. Germline-derived CDR1 and CDR2 are SGHDT and YYEEEE. The CDR3 spans 12 residues. The CDR3 DNA sequence: TGTGCCAGCAGCTTTCAGGGACCCGAGCAGTACTTC. As protein: CASSFQGPEQYF.

The count of this clonotype is one. The V and J genes are TRBV7-8 and TRBJ2-7; D is possibly TRBD2 (5 bases). Trimming left V 1 base short and J 3 bases short, with 13 bases between. The CDR3 is 15 residues long. Germline CDR1 reads SGHVS; CDR2 reads FQNEAQ. The CDR3 DNA follows: TGTGCCAGCAGCTTAGAGTCATGGAGGTTCTACGAGCAGTACTTC. Its translation is CASSLESWRFYEQYF.